The rows below give T cell receptor beta chains drawn from one sample of a study of response to subunit inactivated influenza vaccine. TCRdb reprocessed the RT-PCR reads with MiXCR, giving one entry per CDR3 protein. The sample consists of about half a million distinct CDR3 sequences, roughly 23% of them appearing once. The input for sequencing was CD4+ T cells sorted from PBMCs, taken approximately 5 days after vaccination. The receptors derive from a man aged 45-65 years who received an inactivated influenza vaccine. Both conserved end residues are part of each CDR3. The D gene is left open where the match is weak. Size tells how often a clone was seen (once, few, many) or the class of an expanded clone, and some rows leave it out.

j_gene | d_gene | v_gene | abundance | CDR3aa | CDR3nt
TRBJ1-4 | - | TRBV7-8 | - | CASSPTELNEKLFF | TGTGCCAGCAGCCCGACAGAGCTTAATGAAAAACTGTTTTTT
TRBJ2-6 | - | TRBV5-5 | - | CASSRGDSGANVLTF | TGTGCCAGCAGCAGGGGAGACTCTGGGGCCAACGTCCTGACTTTC
TRBJ1-4 | - | TRBV12-3/TRBV12-4 | few | CASSFKGGDEKLFF | TGTGCCAGCAGTTTTAAGGGAGGTGACGAAAAACTGTTTTTT
TRBJ1-1 | TRBD1 | TRBV5-1 | many | CASSTGQGAAFF | TGCGCCAGCAGCACTGGACAGGGGGCAGCTTTCTTT
TRBJ1-1 | - | TRBV12-3/TRBV12-4 | - | CASSWSRRNTEAFF | TGTGCCAGCAGTTGGAGCAGAAGGAACACTGAAGCTTTCTTT
TRBJ1-1 | - | TRBV18 | - | CASSPRMDEAFF | TGTGCCAGCTCACCACGGATGGATGAAGCTTTCTTT
TRBJ2-3 | TRBD1 | TRBV7-8 | - | CASSLVAQGASTQYF | TGTGCCAGCAGCTTAGTGGCACAGGGGGCTAGTACGCAGTATTTT
TRBJ2-6 | - | TRBV4-3 | - | CASSQDAGSGANVLTF | TGCGCCAGCAGCCAAGACGCTGGGTCTGGGGCCAACGTCCTGACTTTC
TRBJ2-7 | - | TRBV20-1 | few | CSARPIRGRNYEQYF | TGCAGTGCTAGACCCATAAGGGGGAGGAACTACGAGCAGTACTTC
TRBJ2-1 | TRBD2 | TRBV20-1 | - | CCARASGRISSYNEQFF | TGCTGTGCTAGGGCTAGCGGGAGGATCAGCTCCTACAATGAGCAGTTCTTC
TRBJ2-7 | - | TRBV10-3 | - | CATSRQEYEQYF | TGTGCCACCTCAAGACAGGAATACGAGCAGTACTTC
TRBJ2-3 | - | TRBV6-5 | - | CASSYSGDTQYF | TGTGCCAGCAGTTATTCAGGAGATACGCAGTATTTT
TRBJ1-3 | - | TRBV6-6 | many | CASSYPGNTIYF | TGTGCCAGCAGTTATCCTGGGAACACCATATATTTT
TRBJ2-7 | TRBD1 | TRBV20-1 | few | CSARHRGTGEQYF | TGCAGTGCTAGACACAGGGGGACCGGCGAGCAGTACTTC
TRBJ2-5 | TRBD1 | TRBV15 | - | CATSRVGTGVETQYF | TGTGCCACCAGCAGAGTGGGGACAGGGGTTGAGACCCAGTACTTC
TRBJ2-7 | - | TRBV5-1 | - | CASSSDRHEQYF | TGCGCCAGCAGCTCGGACAGACACGAGCAGTACTTC
TRBJ2-2 | - | TRBV20-1 | few | CSASLGTGELFF | TGCAGTGCTAGTCTGGGCACCGGGGAGCTGTTTTTT
TRBJ2-2 | - | TRBV6-2/TRBV6-3 | - | CASSYLGNPTGELFF | TGTGCCAGCAGTTACTTGGGAAACCCCACCGGGGAGCTGTTTTTT
TRBJ1-3 | TRBD1 | TRBV18 | few | CASSPRDSGNTIYF | TGTGCCAGCTCACCACGGGACAGTGGAAACACCATATATTTT
TRBJ2-7 | TRBD2 | TRBV7-2 | few | CASSLGGGTSSEQYF | TGTGCCAGCAGCTTAGGGGGCGGGACTAGCAGCGAGCAGTACTTC
TRBJ2-3 | - | TRBV5-1 | - | CASSGMGTLTQYF | TGCGCCAGCAGTGGGATGGGGACCCTCACGCAGTATTTT
TRBJ1-1 | TRBD1 | TRBV6-1 | - | CASSKTGVGTEAFF | TGTGCCAGCAGCAAAACAGGGGTGGGCACTGAAGCTTTCTTT